This entry describes one T cell receptor beta chain. The clone's antigen remains unknown. Per-base quality was not reported, and no clone a single base away is much larger than it. The data were obtained in a study of naive and memory T cell subsets (dated by TCRdb to 2016 to 2017). Regarding the complete study: The study applied an open-source, UMI-based TCR alpha and beta sequencing pipeline to sorted naive and memory peripheral blood T cell subsets. RNA was DNase-treated and reverse transcribed with TCR constant-region primers, mostly using SuperScript III. IgG serology results and the functional CMV T cell responses were in complete agreement.

Library prep was done by UMI-ligation and nested PCR. The beta constant-region primer was an equimolar mix of two oligonucleotides covering both TRBC1 and TRBC2. The ligated cDNA went through four rounds of PCR with nested alpha and beta constant-region primers together with the SP2 primer. A single-stranded oligonucleotide containing the SP2 primer and a 12-nucleotide UMI was joined to the 3' end of the cDNA by T4 RNA ligase 1. The ligation reaction was kept at 16 degrees C for roughly 19-24 hours. PCR2 was typically run as a SYBR Green qPCR and stopped at a predetermined threshold to prevent over-amplification. Every purification after the first one was done using Agencourt AMPure XP magnetic beads. Library amounts were measured by Qubit and library quality was assessed on a TapeStation, where the main peak was expected at around 650 bp. Sequencing of the pooled libraries was done on an Illumina MiSeq using v2 2x251 paired-end kits, which typically yielded roughly 0.95-2.1 million reads per sample. Each sample library was pooled at roughly 4.1 nM, and about 5-7% PhiX was included to improve cluster recognition. Regarding the original processing steps: Decombinator assigned V and J genes to Demultiplexor-processed FASTQ reads by tag matching, allowing a single base-pair mismatch. By using UMIs, Collapsinator corrected both sequencing errors and the frequency errors caused by PCR heterogeneity. TCRs were translated and CDR3s were extracted from the conserved cysteine to the FGXG phenylalanine by CDR3Translator, with non-productive sequences being flagged. Gini, Shannon entropy and inverse Simpson indices were calculated on repertoires subsampled to equal numbers of UMI-defined TCRs. Power-law fits to clonotype abundance distributions were performed by maximum likelihood within the linear range. When run on a single naive CD8 sample, MIGEC and the pipeline yielded similar UMI counts, similar unique TCR numbers and similar clonal distributions. In one analysis, naive TCRs also found in any memory subset of the same donor were removed from the naive repertoire. The repertoires were searched for 7,000 to 8,000 CMV-associated CDR3 sequences that had been compiled from VDJdb and a published dataset. TCRdb reanalyzed the raw reads on its own, using fastp at Q25 for trimming and MiXCR for clone calling, and kept in-frame beta chains. A single entry per CDR3 protein holds the most common genes and DNA from its merged rows. These V and J calls are TCRdb output, not the study's own analysis. The sample table lists under 150,000 distinct CDR3 sequences, 15% to 20% of them with a count of one. The ten largest clonotypes hold roughly 0.6% of the sample.

What the work shows at the level of the full study, not this receptor alone: In both CD4 and CD8 cells, a rise in Gini index and a fall in Shannon and inverse Simpson diversity were observed from naive through CM, EM and EMRA. RNA-based TCR counts may be influenced by expression changes linked to T cell activation and differentiation. A clonotype was defined as a single alpha or beta chain sequence rather than as a paired alpha/beta receptor. TCR abundance followed a power law with an exponent that was different for naive and memory subsets but consistent across the three individuals. Naive repertoires, especially CD8, contained a few larger clonotypes, possibly memory cells re-expressing CD45RA. Following error correction, more than 95% of naive TCR sequences occurred only once, which made naive abundance distributions much steeper than those of memory subsets. The repertoire findings for the naive and memory subsets could not be validated, as no ground truth was available.

From the second PCR step on, the TCR alpha and beta chain libraries were amplified in separate reactions. CMV status of each donor was established by measuring IFNgamma production from CD4+ T cells after fresh PBMCs were stimulated overnight with CMV viral lysate. Using Miltenyi beads, CD4 T cells were first positively selected, and CD8 T cells were then positively selected from the CD4-negative fraction. Cells were stained for CD3, CD4, CD8, CD45RA, CD27 and a live/dead dye and were sorted on a BD Aria II into four subsets based on CD45RA and CD27. Blood came from a few healthy volunteers, each fractionated into CD4 and CD8 T cells and then into four differentiation subsets. About 110 ml of peripheral blood was collected from each donor, and PBMC were isolated by Ficoll-Paque PLUS density-gradient centrifugation. The sorted cells were lysed in RLT buffer, after which RNA was extracted using a Qiagen RNeasy kit and kept at -80 degrees C.

The germline V gene (reference sequence) yields MNHEY for CDR1 and SMNVEV for CDR2. V and J are truncated by 5 bases and 7 bases respectively, leaving an intervening sequence of 8 bases. The CDR3 measures 12 amino acids from cysteine to phenylalanine. The sequence is cut down to CDR3 DNA, 36 bases in frame from base 1. Recombination linked TRBV27 to TRBJ2-2; no D gene is confidently identified. Input material: naive CD8+ T cells from blood. The intended sense of this specimen's cell subset or site label: naive T cells, CD45RA high CD27+. This sequence originates from a human donor in good health. The CDR3 region reads CASSRSDGELFF. The nucleotide sequence reads TGTGCCAGCAGTAGAAGCGACGGGGAGCTGTTTTTT.